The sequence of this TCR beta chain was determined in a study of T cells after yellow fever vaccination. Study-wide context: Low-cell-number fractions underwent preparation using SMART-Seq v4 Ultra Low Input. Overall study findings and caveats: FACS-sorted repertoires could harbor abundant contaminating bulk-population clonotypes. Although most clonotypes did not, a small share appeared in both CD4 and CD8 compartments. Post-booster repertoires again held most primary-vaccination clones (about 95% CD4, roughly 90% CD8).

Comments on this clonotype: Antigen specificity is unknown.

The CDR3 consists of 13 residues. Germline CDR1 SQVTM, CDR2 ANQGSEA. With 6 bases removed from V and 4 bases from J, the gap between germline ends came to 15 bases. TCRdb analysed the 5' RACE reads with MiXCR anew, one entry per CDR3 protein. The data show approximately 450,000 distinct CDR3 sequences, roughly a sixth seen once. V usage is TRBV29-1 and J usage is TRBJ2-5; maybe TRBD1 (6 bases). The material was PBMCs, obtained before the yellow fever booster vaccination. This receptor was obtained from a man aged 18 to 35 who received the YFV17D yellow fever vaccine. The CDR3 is CSVATGSGETQYF. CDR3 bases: TGCAGCGTCGCTACAGGGTCAGGAGAGACCCAGTACTTC.